These 31 T cell receptor beta chains were all obtained from the same sample, sequenced in a study of blood T cell repertoires in COVID-19. Produced via immunoSEQ multiplex PCR; TCRdb's table is partial and in-frame only. The profile shows 110,000 to 150,000 clones, 85% of them singletons. Material: peripheral blood. These receptors were obtained from a man aged 50 to 59 with acute or convalescent COVID-19.

The V call is TRBV6-5, the J call TRBJ1-6; perhaps TRBD1 as D (5 bases). Per the germline V gene, CDR1 is MNHEY and CDR2 is SVGAGI. The CDR3 loop spans 15 amino acids. Trimming took 5 bases from V and 8 from J, leaving 16 bases between them. Written as DNA, the CDR3 is TGTGCCAGCAGTCTACGGGGGACGGGCGATTCACCCCTCCACTTT. It translates to CASSLRGTGDSPLHF.

The rearrangement joins TRBV4-1 to TRBJ1-1; D is possibly TRBD1 (5 bases). The CDR3 is 16 residues long. Germline V CDR1 and CDR2: MGHRA, YSYEKL. V was trimmed by 4 bases and J by 5 bases, leaving 20 bases between them. CDR3 loop: CASSPLYGGEETEAFF. DNA of the CDR3: TGCGCCAGCAGCCCACTTTACGGGGGGGAGGAGACTGAAGCTTTCTTT.

The chain links TRBV7-9 to TRBJ2-1; 7 bases align to TRBD2. The V segment lost 5 bases and the J segment 0 bases; nucleotides outside the gene matches: 4. The CDR3 extends over 15 amino acids. CDR1 SEHNR and CDR2 FQNEAQ come from the germline V gene (reference sequence). CDR3 residues: CASSQGGSSYNEQFF. Written as DNA, the CDR3 is TGTGCCAGCAGCCAGGGCGGGAGCTCCTACAATGAGCAGTTCTTC.

This rearrangement joins TRBV12-3 or TRBV12-4 to TRBJ1-1, with D unclear. The CDR3 sequence is 13 residues long. V was trimmed by 1 base and J by 4 bases, leaving 7 bases between them. This CDR3 is CASSLGGLTEAFF. The CDR3 bases are TGTGCCAGCAGTTTAGGAGGACTCACTGAAGCTTTCTTT.

The table lists this clone with a few counts. The rearrangement joins TRBV27 to TRBJ2-7; 7 nucleotides agree with TRBD2. Germline V lookup: CDR1 MNHEY, CDR2 SMNVEV (reference sequence). This CDR3 comprises 13 residues. J was trimmed by 4 bases and V by 5 bases; bases with no gene match: 5. The chain's CDR3 is CASSPLRGYEQYF. CDR3 DNA: TGTGCCAGCAGTCCCCTGCGGGGGTACGAGCAGTACTTC.

The chain employs TRBV5-8 and TRBJ2-7, with D tentatively TRBD1 (6 bases). The CDR3 is 17 amino acids. Germline CDR1 reads SGHTS; CDR2 reads YDEGEE. V gave up 3 bases and J gave up 5 bases, with 24 bases separating them. DNA for the CDR3: TGTGCCAGCAGCTCCCCCTTTACAGGGATGGGGCTTGACGAGCAGTACTTC. As protein: CASSSPFTGMGLDEQYF.

This clone appeared a few times. The V call is TRBV27, the J call TRBJ1-2, with a weak D call TRBD1 (6 bases). Trimming shortened V by 3 bases and J by 7 bases, and 21 bases separated the two germline ends. This CDR3 is built from 16 residues. Germline loops: CDR1 MNHEY, CDR2 SMNVEV (reference sequence). CDR3 coding DNA: TGTGCCAGCAGTTTCAACCCTGGGGGGGGCTGGGGTGGCTACACCTTC. As protein: CASSFNPGGGWGGYTF.

The chain recombines TRBV2 with TRBJ1-2, with 10 positions matching TRBD1. The germline V gene encodes CDR1 SNHLY and CDR2 FYNNEI. J was trimmed by 8 bases and V by 9 bases; bases with no gene match: 9. There are 13 residues in the CDR3. The chain's CDR3 is CARRQGAVKGYTF. The CDR3 DNA reads TGTGCCAGAAGACAGGGGGCAGTAAAAGGCTACACCTTC.

In this sample, this clone turned up a few times. The DNA for the CDR3 is TGTGCCAGCAGCGTAGACGGGACAGACACAGATACGCAGTATTTT. Its translation is CASSVDGTDTDTQYF. This rearrangement joins TRBV9 to TRBJ2-3; 7 bases fit TRBD1. The germline V gene encodes CDR1 SGDLS and CDR2 YYNGEE. The J segment lost 2 bases and the V segment lost 0 bases, leaving 3 bases of the junction unmatched. The CDR3 runs 15 residues.

This chain joins TRBV5-1 and TRBJ2-2; possibly TRBD1 for D (6 bases). Per the germline V gene, CDR1 is SGHRS and CDR2 is YFSETQ. Trimming stripped 3 bases from V and 2 bases from J, with 11 bases between. The CDR3 is 15 amino acids. Here the CDR3 reads CASSSGHFNTGELFF. The CDR3 nucleotides read TGCGCCAGCAGCTCGGGACACTTTAACACCGGGGAGCTGTTTTTT.

The J gene is TRBJ1-4, the V gene TRBV27; 7 bases are a match to TRBD1. The CDR3 is made up of 17 amino acids. V gave up 5 bases and J gave up 4 bases; unmatched junction bases: 13. Germline V CDR1 and CDR2: MNHEY, SMNVEV (reference sequence). The CDR3 DNA follows: TGTGCCAGCAGTCCTACCCCCCCGACAGGGCTTAATGAAAAACTGTTTTTT. It is translated as CASSPTPPTGLNEKLFF.

This sequence joins TRBV7-9 and TRBJ1-2; TRBD1 might be the D (6 bases). This CDR3 comprises 15 residues. V gave up 2 bases and J gave up 6 bases, with 16 bases separating them. Germline CDR1 and CDR2: SEHNR and FQNEAQ (reference sequence). In DNA form, the CDR3 reads TGTGCCAGCAGCTTAATGGGCTTACAGGGAGATGGCTACACCTTC. Translated: CASSLMGLQGDGYTF.

The chain carries TRBV3-1 (or the pseudogene TRBV3-2) and TRBJ2-1, with 8 bases aligning to TRBD1. CDR1 and CDR2 from the germline V gene are LGHDT and YNNKEL (reference sequence). The V and J ends lost 4 bases and 1 base, in that order; junction bases with no gene match: 3. This CDR3 is 15 amino acids long. Here the CDR3 DNA reads TGTGCCAGCAGCCCCCGGGACAGGTCCTACAATGAGCAGTTCTTC. It codes for CASSPRDRSYNEQFF.

Only a few counts were recorded for this clone. The chain uses TRBV15 and TRBJ1-4, with D hard to call. Germline loops: CDR1 LNHNV, CDR2 YYDKDF (reference sequence). CDR3 length equals 16 residues. Trimming left V 0 bases short and J 4 bases short, with 12 bases between. The CDR3 sequence: CATSRDVTRVNEKLFF. The CDR3 DNA reads as TGTGCCACCAGCAGAGATGTAACGAGAGTTAATGAAAAACTGTTTTTT. Variable domain in full (rest from reference TRBV15 and TRBJ1-4): DAMVIQNPRYQVTQFGKPVTLSCSQTLNHNVMYWYQQKSSQAPKLLFHYYDKDFNNEADTPDNFQSRRPNTSFCFLDIRSPGLGDTAMYLCATSRDVTRVNEKLFFGSGTQLSVL.

This chain uses TRBV10-3 with TRBJ2-5; D possibly corresponds to TRBD2 (5 bases). This CDR3 spans 16 amino acids. Trimming removed 2 bases from V and 2 bases from J, with 15 bases in between. Germline V CDR1 and CDR2: ENHRY, SYGVKD. CDR3 DNA: TGTGCCATCAGTGAGGAATGGGGTAGAGGGCAAGAGACCCAGTACTTC. This gives the protein CAISEEWGRGQETQYF.

The chain combines TRBV19 with TRBJ1-6; D perhaps matches TRBD1 (5 bases). CDR1 LNHDA and CDR2 SQIVND come from the germline V gene (reference sequence). CDR3 size: 13 residues. Trimming removed 7 bases at V and 9 bases at J, with 13 bases between. The CDR3 DNA follows: TGTGCCAGTAATGAAGGGGCGCGTTCACCCCTCCACTTT. Translated: CASNEGARSPLHF.

The V call is TRBV6-5, the J call TRBJ1-4; TRBD1 is a possible D gene (6 bases). CDR3 length: 14 amino acids. Germline loops: CDR1 MNHEY, CDR2 SVGAGI. V gave up 8 bases and J gave up 8 bases, with 18 bases separating them. The CDR3 DNA is TGTGCCAGCGGGCGGCGGGGGGCGGGCGAAAAACTGTTTTTT. Its translation: CASGRRGAGEKLFF.

The V gene is TRBV27, the J gene TRBJ2-1; no firm D call. CDR3 size: 15 residues. Germline V gene lookup returns CDR1 MNHEY and CDR2 SMNVEV (reference sequence). Trimming removed 2 bases from V and 3 bases from J, with 11 bases in between. This CDR3 reads CASSLSRSLYNEQFF. CDR3 DNA: TGTGCCAGCAGTTTAAGTCGGAGCCTCTACAATGAGCAGTTCTTC.

The chain is built from TRBV11-3 and TRBJ2-1; 13 bases are a match to TRBD2. The germline gives CDR1 SGHNT, CDR2 YENEEA. V lost 6 bases to trimming and J lost 2 bases; unmatched junction nucleotides: 4. The CDR3 totals 16 residues. CDR3 nucleotide sequence: TGTGCCAGCAGAACCGGGACTAGCGGGACCTACAATGAGCAGTTCTTC. Its translation is CASRTGTSGTYNEQFF. Complete variable domain (other parts from reference TRBV11-3 and TRBJ2-1): EAGVVQSPRYKIIEKKQPVAFWCNPISGHNTLYWYLQNLGQGPELLIRYENEEAVDDSQLPKDRFSAERLKGVDSTLKIQPAELGDSAVYLCASRTGTSGTYNEQFFGPGTRLTVL.

The chain carries TRBV9 and TRBJ1-3, with a weak D call TRBD1 (5 bases). Germline CDR1 reads SGDLS; CDR2 reads YYNGEE. This CDR3 has 15 amino acids. V lost 4 bases and J 2 bases, leaving 13 bases between the germline ends. The CDR3 DNA is TGTGCCAGCAGCTCAAGCCGGGGGGCTGGAAACACCATATATTTT. Translating it yields CASSSSRGAGNTIYF. Variable domain in full (rest from reference TRBV9 and TRBJ1-3): DSGVTQTPKHLITATGQRVTLRCSPRSGDLSVYWYQQSLDQGLQFLIQYYNGEERAKGNILERFSAQQFPDLHSELNLSSLELGDSALYFCASSSSRGAGNTIYFGEGSWLTVV.

The chain has TRBV28 and TRBJ2-5; maybe TRBD1 (7 bases). CDR1 is MDHEN and CDR2 is SYDVKM in the germline V gene. Trimming took 2 bases from V and 0 from J, leaving 16 bases between them. The CDR3 extends over 17 amino acids. The chain's CDR3 is CASSLDWGRGDQETQYF. The CDR3 DNA sequence: TGTGCCAGCAGTTTAGATTGGGGCAGGGGGGACCAAGAGACCCAGTACTTC.

The chain combines TRBV12-3 or TRBV12-4 with TRBJ2-7; perhaps TRBD1 as D (5 bases). Trimming stripped 8 bases from V and 2 bases from J, with 7 bases between. The CDR3 has 11 residues. CDR3 in amino acids: CASGRAYEQYF. The CDR3 region has the DNA TGTGCCAGCGGCAGGGCCTACGAGCAGTACTTC.

The chain carries TRBV7-2 and TRBJ2-7; TRBD2 matches at 8 bases. Germline CDR1 reads SGHTA; CDR2 reads FQGNSA. There are 15 residues in the CDR3. V shed 6 bases, J shed 0 bases, and the junction held 7 bases outside the gene matches. CDR3 protein: CASSFSGASSYEQYF. The CDR3 DNA is TGTGCCAGCAGTTTTAGCGGGGCGAGCTCCTACGAGCAGTACTTC.

This clone was observed a few times. V gene TRBV7-3 combines with J gene TRBJ2-1, with D possibly being TRBD1 (6 bases). Germline lookup yields CDR1 SGHTA and CDR2 FQGTGA. V dropped 0 bases and J dropped 6 bases, with 9 bases sitting between them. The CDR3 loop spans 14 amino acids. CDR3 nucleotide sequence: TGTGCCAGCAGCTTAACACAGGGCTTCAATGAGCAGTTCTTC. Amino acids: CASSLTQGFNEQFF.

V and J are TRBV24-1 and TRBJ2-5; 14 bases align to TRBD2. There are 19 residues in the CDR3. Germline CDR1 and CDR2: KGHDR and SFDVKD. V lost 3 bases to trimming and J lost 2 bases; unmatched junction nucleotides: 10. The CDR3: CATSDRTSGRPRKQETQYF. Written as DNA, the CDR3 is TGTGCCACCAGTGATCGGACTAGCGGGAGGCCTCGGAAACAAGAGACCCAGTACTTC.

The genes are TRBV27 and TRBJ1-5; D gene ambiguous. V was clipped by 5 bases and J by 4 bases, with 15 bases between them. The CDR3 is 15 residues long. The germline gives CDR1 MNHEY, CDR2 SMNVEV (reference sequence). The CDR3 reads CASSLRQAHNQPQHF. CDR3 bases: TGTGCCAGCAGTCTTCGCCAGGCCCATAATCAGCCCCAGCATTTT.

The J gene is TRBJ2-1, the V gene TRBV6-5, with D tentatively TRBD1 (5 bases). The CDR3 spans 12 residues. Germline assignment: CDR1 MNHEY and CDR2 SVGAGI. The V end was cut by 5 bases, the J end by 12 bases, with 14 bases between. The CDR3 reads CASSPPQGAQFF. The CDR3 bases are TGTGCCAGCAGTCCTCCCCAGGGCGCGCAGTTCTTC.

The chain uses TRBV27 and TRBJ2-7; 7 nucleotides line up with TRBD1. Germline loops: CDR1 MNHEY, CDR2 SMNVEV (reference sequence). Unmatched junction bases numbered 7, after V lost 6 bases and J lost 5 bases. This CDR3 is 13 amino acids long. This chain's CDR3 is CASRNQQGHEQYF. The CDR3 bases are TGTGCCAGCAGGAACCAACAGGGGCACGAGCAGTACTTC.

The chain combines TRBV5-5 with TRBJ2-1; TRBD1 aligns across 9 bases. CDR1 is SGHKS and CDR2 is YYEKEE in the germline V gene (reference sequence). The CDR3 contains 19 residues. With V trimmed by 0 bases and J by 6 bases, 16 bases remained unmatched. CDR3 nucleotide sequence: TGTGCCAGCAGCTTGGATCCGAGGCGTGACAGGGGGTTTTCCAATGAGCAGTTCTTC. It yields the protein CASSLDPRRDRGFSNEQFF.

This clone was observed once. V and J are TRBV25-1 and TRBJ2-1; a weak D match, TRBD2 (6 bases). Trimming left V 5 bases short and J 8 bases short, with 7 bases between. The CDR3 is 11 amino acids. CDR1 and CDR2 from the germline V gene are MGHDK and SYGVNS. CDR3 amino acids: CASSRGYEQFF. The DNA for the CDR3 is TGTGCCAGCAGTCGGGGGTATGAGCAGTTCTTC.

CDR3 nucleotide sequence: TGTGCCAGCACGGCACAACCCCGCACAGGGGCCAAAAACATTCAGTACTTC. This gives the protein CASTAQPRTGAKNIQYF. This rearrangement joins TRBV7-2 to TRBJ2-4; D may be TRBD1 (6 bases). The length of the CDR3 is 17 residues. The germline V and J ends were trimmed by 7 bases and 1 base, with 20 bases remaining between them. The germline CDR1 and CDR2 sequences are SGHTA and FQGNSA.